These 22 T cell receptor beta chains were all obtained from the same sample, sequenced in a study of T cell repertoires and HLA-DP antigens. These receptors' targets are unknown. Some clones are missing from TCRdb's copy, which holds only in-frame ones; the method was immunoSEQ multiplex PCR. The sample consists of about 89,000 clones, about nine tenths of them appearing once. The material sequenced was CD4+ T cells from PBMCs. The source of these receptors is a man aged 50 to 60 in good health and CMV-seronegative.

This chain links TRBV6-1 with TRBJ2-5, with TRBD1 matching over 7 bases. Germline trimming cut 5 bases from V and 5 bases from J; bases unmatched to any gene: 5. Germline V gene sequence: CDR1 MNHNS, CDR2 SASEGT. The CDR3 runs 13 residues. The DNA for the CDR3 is TGTGCCAGCAGTTCCACAGGGGTGGAGACCCAGTACTTC. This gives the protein CASSSTGVETQYF.

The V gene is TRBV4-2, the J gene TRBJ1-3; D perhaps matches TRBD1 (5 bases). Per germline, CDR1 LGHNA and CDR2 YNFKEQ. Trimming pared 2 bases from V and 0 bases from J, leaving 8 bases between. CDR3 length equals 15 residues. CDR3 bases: TGTGCCAGCAGCCAATCAGGGAACTCTGGAAACACCATATATTTT. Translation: CASSQSGNSGNTIYF.

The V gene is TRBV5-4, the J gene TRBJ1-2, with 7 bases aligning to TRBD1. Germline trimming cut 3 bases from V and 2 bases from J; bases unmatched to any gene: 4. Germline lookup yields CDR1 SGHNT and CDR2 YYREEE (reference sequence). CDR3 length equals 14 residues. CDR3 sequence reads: CASSSAGGNYGYTF. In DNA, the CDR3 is TGTGCCAGCAGCTCCGCAGGGGGAAACTATGGCTACACCTTC.

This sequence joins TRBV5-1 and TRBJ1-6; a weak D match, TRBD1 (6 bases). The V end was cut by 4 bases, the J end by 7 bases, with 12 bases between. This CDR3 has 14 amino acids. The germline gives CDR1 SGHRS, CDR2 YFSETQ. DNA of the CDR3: TGCGCCAGCAGCCCCGGGACAATCAATTCACCCCTCCACTTT. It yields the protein CASSPGTINSPLHF.

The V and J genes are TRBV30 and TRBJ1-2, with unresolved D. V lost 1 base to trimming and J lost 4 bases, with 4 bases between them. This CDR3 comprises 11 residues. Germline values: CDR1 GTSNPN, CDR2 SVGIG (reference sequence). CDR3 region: CAWSEGYGYTF. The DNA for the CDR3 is TGTGCCTGGAGTGAGGGCTATGGCTACACCTTC.

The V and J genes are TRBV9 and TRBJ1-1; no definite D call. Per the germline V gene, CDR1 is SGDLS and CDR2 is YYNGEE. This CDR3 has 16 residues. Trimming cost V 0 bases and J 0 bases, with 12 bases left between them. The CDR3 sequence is CASSVGADPLNTEAFF. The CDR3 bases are TGTGCCAGCAGCGTAGGGGCGGATCCGTTGAACACTGAAGCTTTCTTT.

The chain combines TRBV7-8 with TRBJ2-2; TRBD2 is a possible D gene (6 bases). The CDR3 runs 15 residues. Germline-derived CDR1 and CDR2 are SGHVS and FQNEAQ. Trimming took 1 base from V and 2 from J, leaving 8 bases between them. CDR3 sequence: CASSLVAVNTGELFF. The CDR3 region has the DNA TGTGCCAGCAGCTTAGTAGCGGTAAACACCGGGGAGCTGTTTTTT. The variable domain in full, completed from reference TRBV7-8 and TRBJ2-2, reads GAGVSQSPRYKVAKRGQDVALRCDPISGHVSLFWYQQALGQGPEFLTYFQNEAQLDKSGLPSDRFFAERPEGSVSTLKIQRTQQEDSAVYLCASSLVAVNTGELFFGEGSRLTVL.

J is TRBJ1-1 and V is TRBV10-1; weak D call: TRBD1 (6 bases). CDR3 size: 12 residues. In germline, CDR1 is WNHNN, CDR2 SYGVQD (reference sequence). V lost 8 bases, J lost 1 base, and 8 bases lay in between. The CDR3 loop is CASSGQNTEAFF. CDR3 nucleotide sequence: TGCGCCAGCTCGGGACAGAACACTGAAGCTTTCTTT.

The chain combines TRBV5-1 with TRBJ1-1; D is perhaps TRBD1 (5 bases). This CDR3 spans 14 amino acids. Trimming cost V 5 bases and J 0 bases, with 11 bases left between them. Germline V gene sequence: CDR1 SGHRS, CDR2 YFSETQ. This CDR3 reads CASSWDGMNTEAFF. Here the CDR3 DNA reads TGCGCCAGCAGTTGGGACGGGATGAACACTGAAGCTTTCTTT.

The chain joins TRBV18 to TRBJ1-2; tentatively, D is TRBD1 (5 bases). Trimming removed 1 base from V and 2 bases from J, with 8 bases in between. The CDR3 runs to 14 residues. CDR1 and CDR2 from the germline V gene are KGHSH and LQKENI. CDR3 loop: CASSPQGTNYGYTF. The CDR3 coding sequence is TGTGCCAGCTCACCACAGGGGACGAACTATGGCTACACCTTC.

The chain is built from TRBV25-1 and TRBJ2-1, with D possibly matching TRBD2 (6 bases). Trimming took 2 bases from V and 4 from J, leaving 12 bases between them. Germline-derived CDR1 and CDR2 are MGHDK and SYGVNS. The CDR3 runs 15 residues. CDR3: CASSEGKGGYNEQFF. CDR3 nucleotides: TGTGCCAGCAGTGAAGGGAAGGGAGGATACAATGAGCAGTTCTTC.

DNA of the CDR3: TGTGCCAGCTCACCGAGGACAGGGGGGGAGAACACTGAAGCTTTCTTT. Translating it yields CASSPRTGGENTEAFF. The chain couples TRBV18 to TRBJ1-1, with 10 bases matching TRBD1. The ends lost 3 bases at V and 1 base at J; junction bases unmatched: 5. CDR3 size: 16 residues. Germline assignment: CDR1 KGHSH and CDR2 LQKENI.

This CDR3 reads CASSFSSGRPYEQYF. DNA for the CDR3: TGTGCCAGCAGTTTTTCTAGCGGGAGGCCCTACGAGCAGTACTTC. The chain recombines TRBV27 with TRBJ2-7; the match to TRBD2 covers 11 bases. There are 15 residues in the CDR3. The junction had 3 bases not matched to a gene; V was cut back by 3 bases and J by 2 bases. CDR1 and CDR2 (germline): MNHEY, SMNVEV (reference sequence).

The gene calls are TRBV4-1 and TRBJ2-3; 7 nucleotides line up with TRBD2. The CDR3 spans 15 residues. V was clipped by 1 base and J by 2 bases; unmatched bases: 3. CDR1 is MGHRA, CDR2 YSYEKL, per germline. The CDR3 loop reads CASSQGRGYTDTQYF. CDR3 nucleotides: TGCGCCAGCAGCCAAGGGCGGGGGTACACAGATACGCAGTATTTT.

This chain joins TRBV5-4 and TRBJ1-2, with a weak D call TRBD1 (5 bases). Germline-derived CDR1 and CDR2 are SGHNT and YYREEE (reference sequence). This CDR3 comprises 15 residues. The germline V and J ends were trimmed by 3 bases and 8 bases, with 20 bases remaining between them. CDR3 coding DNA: TGTGCCAGCAGCTCTGGAGGGGCGTCTGTAGGAGGCTACACCTTC. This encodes CASSSGGASVGGYTF.

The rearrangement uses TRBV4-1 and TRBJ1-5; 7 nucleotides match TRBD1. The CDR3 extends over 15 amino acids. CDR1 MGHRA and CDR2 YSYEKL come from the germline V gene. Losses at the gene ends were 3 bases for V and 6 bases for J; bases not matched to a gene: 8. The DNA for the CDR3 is TGCGCCAGCAGCCAGGGGACAGTTCCCTTTCAGCCCCAGCATTTT. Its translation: CASSQGTVPFQPQHF.

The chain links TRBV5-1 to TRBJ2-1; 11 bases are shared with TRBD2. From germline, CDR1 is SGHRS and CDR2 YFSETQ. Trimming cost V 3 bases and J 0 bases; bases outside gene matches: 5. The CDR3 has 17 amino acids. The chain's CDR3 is CASSSGLAASSYNEQFF. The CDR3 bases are TGCGCCAGCAGCTCGGGACTAGCGGCAAGCTCCTACAATGAGCAGTTCTTC.

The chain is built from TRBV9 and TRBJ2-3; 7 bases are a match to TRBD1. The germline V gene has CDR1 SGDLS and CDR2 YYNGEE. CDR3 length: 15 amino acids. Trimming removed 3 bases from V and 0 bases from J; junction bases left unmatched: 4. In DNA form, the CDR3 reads TGTGCCAGCAGCGCCCGACAGGGAAGCACAGATACGCAGTATTTT. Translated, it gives CASSARQGSTDTQYF.

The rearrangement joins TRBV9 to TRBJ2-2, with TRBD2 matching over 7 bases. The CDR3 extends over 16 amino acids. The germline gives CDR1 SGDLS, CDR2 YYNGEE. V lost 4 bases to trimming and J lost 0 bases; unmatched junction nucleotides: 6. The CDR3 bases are TGTGCCAGCAGCCTTCGGGGGGACTCGAACACCGGGGAGCTGTTTTTT. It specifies CASSLRGDSNTGELFF. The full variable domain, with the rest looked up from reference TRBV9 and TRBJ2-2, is DSGVTQTPKHLITATGQRVTLRCSPRSGDLSVYWYQQSLDQGLQFLIQYYNGEERAKGNILERFSAQQFPDLHSELNLSSLELGDSALYFCASSLRGDSNTGELFFGEGSRLTVL.

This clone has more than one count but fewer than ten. CDR3 region: CAWTGTGVSPLHF. The CDR3 nucleotides are TGTGCCTGGACCGGAACGGGGGTCTCACCCCTCCACTTT. V usage is TRBV30 and J usage is TRBJ1-6; TRBD1 might be the D (5 bases). The CDR3 has 13 amino acids. V dropped 4 bases and J dropped 10 bases, with 14 bases sitting between them. Looked up from germline, CDR1 is GTSNPN and CDR2 is SVGIG (reference sequence).

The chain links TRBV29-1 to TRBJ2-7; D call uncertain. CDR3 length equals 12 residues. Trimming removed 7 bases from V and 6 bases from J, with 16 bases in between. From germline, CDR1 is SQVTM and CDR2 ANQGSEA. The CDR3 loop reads CSAIKNTLEQYF. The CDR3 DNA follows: TGCAGCGCAATCAAGAATACTCTCGAGCAGTACTTC.

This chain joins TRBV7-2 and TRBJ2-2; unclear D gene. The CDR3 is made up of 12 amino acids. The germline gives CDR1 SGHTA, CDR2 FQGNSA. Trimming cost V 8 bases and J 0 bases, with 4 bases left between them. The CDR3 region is CASGPNTGELFF. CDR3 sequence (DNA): TGTGCCAGCGGACCGAACACCGGGGAGCTGTTTTTT. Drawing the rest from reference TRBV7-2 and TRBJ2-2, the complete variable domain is GAGVSQSPSNKVTEKGKDVELRCDPISGHTALYWYRQSLGQGLEFLIYFQGNSAPDKSGLPSDRFSAERTGGSVSTLTIQRTQQEDSAVYLCASGPNTGELFFGEGSRLTVL.